This record concerns one T cell receptor (beta chain) sequence. With a much larger clone just one base away, this may be a read error. The data were obtained in a study of T cells in Graves' hyperthyroidism and ophthalmopathy. It was RNA transcripts that yielded the amplified TCR beta CDR3 regions. Primed by the HTBI set, a first-round RT-PCR was run on the TCR CDR3. TCRdb called the multiplex PCR reads again in MiXCR, with one record for every CDR3 protein. The sample consists of about 350,000 distinct CDR3 sequences, nearly 15% of them appearing once. Germline values: CDR1 LGHNT, CDR2 FRNRAP. This CDR3 is built from 18 residues. V shed 8 bases and J 2 bases; nucleotides not matched to a gene: 13. The diagnostic basis comprised clinical symptoms, serum thyroxine and TRAb, thyroid ultrasound and orbital computed tomography.

The source is a woman aged 60-70 years with Graves' ophthalmopathy. The chain carries TRBV12-5 and TRBJ2-1, with 12 bases lining up with TRBD1. The sample comprised blood. The DNA of the CDR3 is TGTGCTAGTACATTGGGACAGGGGGCAGGAGTGCCCTACAATGAGCAGTTCTTC. Translation gives CASTLGQGAGVPYNEQFF.